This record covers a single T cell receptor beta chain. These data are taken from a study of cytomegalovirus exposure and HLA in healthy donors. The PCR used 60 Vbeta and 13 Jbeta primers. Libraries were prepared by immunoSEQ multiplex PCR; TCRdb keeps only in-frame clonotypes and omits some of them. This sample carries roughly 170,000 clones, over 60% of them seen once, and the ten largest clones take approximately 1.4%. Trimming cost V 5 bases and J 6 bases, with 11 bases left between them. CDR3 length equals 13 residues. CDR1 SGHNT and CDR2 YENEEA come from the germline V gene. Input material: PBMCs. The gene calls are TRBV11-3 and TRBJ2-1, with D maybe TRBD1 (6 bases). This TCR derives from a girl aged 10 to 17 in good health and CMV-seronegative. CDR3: CASSLQGRNEQFF. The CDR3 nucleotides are TGTGCCAGCAGCCTCCAGGGGCGCAATGAGCAGTTCTTC.